A single sample is the source of the 22 T cell receptor beta chains below, sequenced in a study of blood T cell repertoires in COVID-19. The protocol was immunoSEQ multiplex PCR, while the TCRdb copy is restricted to in-frame clones and leaves out a portion. The sample gives some 150,000 clones, over 75% of which show up once; 8% is in the top ten. Sample: peripheral blood. The source is an older woman with COVID-19, enrolled during active disease.

This chain joins TRBV6-2 or TRBV6-3 and TRBJ1-6; possible D gene TRBD1, 5 bases. Germline V gene lookup returns CDR1 MNHEY and CDR2 SVGEGT. V gave up 2 bases and J gave up 7 bases, with 15 bases separating them. This CDR3 comprises 16 residues. CDR3 in DNA: TGTGCCAGCAGTTACGGTGGGGGGATGGGGAATTCACCCCTCCACTTT. Residues: CASSYGGGMGNSPLHF.

The chain couples TRBV24-1 to TRBJ1-2; 7 nucleotides agree with TRBD1. Trimming cost V 9 bases and J 4 bases; bases outside gene matches: 7. Germline CDR1 reads KGHDR; CDR2 reads SFDVKD. This CDR3 is 13 amino acids long. CDR3 loop: CATSLGQLYGYTF. The CDR3 nucleotides read TGTGCCACCTCCTTGGGACAGCTCTATGGCTACACCTTC.

The chain has TRBV11-3 and TRBJ2-3; 7 nucleotides agree with TRBD2. Germline V gives CDR1 SGHNT, CDR2 YENEEA. The V and J ends lost 3 bases and 4 bases, in that order; junction bases with no gene match: 7. The CDR3 is 15 amino acids. The CDR3 DNA reads as TGTGCCAGCAGCTTGGGGGGGAGAACCCCAGATACGCAGTATTTT. Translation gives CASSLGGRTPDTQYF.

This chain connects TRBV10-3 to TRBJ1-3; D ambiguous. The CDR3 sequence is 14 residues long. Looked up from germline, CDR1 is ENHRY and CDR2 is SYGVKD. V dropped 7 bases and J dropped 4 bases, with 14 bases sitting between them. The CDR3 DNA follows: TGTGCCATCACCCCGGACTTGGGCGGAAACACCATATATTTT. Encoded protein: CAITPDLGGNTIYF.

The V gene is TRBV5-4, the J gene TRBJ1-1; 8 positions agree with TRBD1. The germline CDR1 and CDR2 sequences are SGHNT and YYREEE (reference sequence). The CDR3 is 14 residues long. V dropped 1 base and J dropped 5; count of bases not matched to a gene: 4. DNA for the CDR3: TGTGCCAGCAGCTTGTTACAGGGGGGGACTGAAGCTTTCTTT. Amino acid sequence: CASSLLQGGTEAFF.

The gene calls are TRBV5-5 and TRBJ1-1, with TRBD1 matching over 7 bases. The CDR3 runs to 14 residues. Germline V lookup: CDR1 SGHKS, CDR2 YYEKEE (reference sequence). Germline trimming cut 4 bases from V and 6 bases from J; bases unmatched to any gene: 9. The CDR3 region is CASSGGQYYSEAFF. CDR3 coding DNA: TGTGCCAGCAGCGGGGGACAGTATTATTCTGAAGCTTTCTTT. The full variable domain, rest sourced from reference TRBV5-5 and TRBJ1-1, is DAGVTQSPTHLIKTRGQQVTLRCSPISGHKSVSWYQQVLGQGPQFIFQYYEKEERGRGNFPDRFSARQFPNYSSELNVNALLLGDSALYLCASSGGQYYSEAFFGQGTRLTVV.

This clone appeared a single time. The chain uses TRBV28 and TRBJ2-7, with D possibly matching TRBD2 (6 bases). V lost 6 bases and J lost 2, with 17 bases in between. CDR1 and CDR2 (germline): MDHEN, SYDVKM. The length of the CDR3 is 15 residues. The CDR3 coding sequence is TGTGCCAGCAGGCTCCCCGGGACTGAAACCTACGAGCAGTACTTC. This translates into CASRLPGTETYEQYF.

The chain recombines TRBV12-5 with TRBJ1-3; 7 nucleotides match TRBD1. The CDR3 is 16 amino acids. CDR1 is LGHNT, CDR2 FRNRAP, per germline. With 5 bases clipped from V and 0 bases from J, the junction kept 7 bases outside the gene matches. The CDR3 loop is CASGPPGQHSGNTIYF. CDR3 nucleotide sequence: TGTGCTAGTGGTCCCCCGGGACAGCACTCTGGAAACACCATATATTTT.

The V gene is TRBV30, the J gene TRBJ1-6, with TRBD1 as a possible D gene (6 bases). V shed 0 bases and J shed 4 bases, with 10 bases lying between them. The CDR3 consists of 15 residues. From germline, CDR1 is GTSNPN and CDR2 SVGIG (reference sequence). The DNA of the CDR3 is TGTGCCTGGAGTGTGCCCACAGGGTATAATTCACCCCTCCACTTT. It translates to CAWSVPTGYNSPLHF.

V gene TRBV29-1 combines with J gene TRBJ2-1; 10 bases match TRBD1. Looked up from germline, CDR1 is SQVTM and CDR2 is ANQGSEA. CDR3 size: 16 residues. V trimming: 4 bases; J trimming: 5 bases; junction bases outside the gene matches: 11. CDR3 sequence (DNA): TGCAGCGTTGGTAGGTTAGGGACAGGGGTTAACAATGAGCAGTTCTTC. Residues: CSVGRLGTGVNNEQFF.

The genes are TRBV27 and TRBJ2-3; D is possibly TRBD1 (6 bases). The CDR3 contains 20 residues. The V end lost 0 bases, the J end lost 2 bases, and 24 bases lay between the germline ends. Germline V gene data show CDR1 as MNHEY and CDR2 as SMNVEV (reference sequence). CDR3 sequence reads: CASSLSANRVPMGYTDTQYF. The CDR3 coding sequence is TGTGCCAGCAGTTTATCGGCTAACAGGGTGCCTATGGGGTACACAGATACGCAGTATTTT.

The chain uses TRBV6-6 and TRBJ2-7; the match to TRBD1 covers 8 bases. The CDR3 loop spans 16 amino acids. Germline CDR1 is MNHNY and CDR2 is SVGAGI (reference sequence). V dropped 2 bases and J dropped 6; count of bases not matched to a gene: 12. CDR3 sequence reads: CASSYNLGQGLAEQYF. DNA for the CDR3: TGTGCCAGCAGTTACAATCTTGGACAGGGACTGGCCGAGCAGTACTTC.

The J gene is TRBJ2-1, the V gene TRBV15, with 9 bases matching TRBD1. The junction had 16 bases not matched to a gene; V was cut back by 0 bases and J by 7 bases. CDR3 length: 19 amino acids. Looked up from germline, CDR1 is LNHNV and CDR2 is YYDKDF (reference sequence). CDR3 in amino acids: CATSRDYLTTGGSGNEQFF. CDR3 nucleotides: TGTGCCACCAGCAGAGATTACCTAACTACAGGGGGCAGTGGGAATGAGCAGTTCTTC.

The chain uses TRBV5-1 and TRBJ1-2, with 9 bases fitting TRBD1. Per germline, CDR1 SGHRS and CDR2 YFSETQ. This CDR3 comprises 18 residues. V shed 2 bases, J shed 6 bases, and the junction held 17 bases outside the gene matches. DNA for the CDR3: TGCGCCAGCAGCTTACTCACTACAGGGGGCTATACCCGAGATGGCTACACCTTC. Translated: CASSLLTTGGYTRDGYTF. The full variable domain, rest sourced from reference TRBV5-1 and TRBJ1-2, is KAGVTQTPRYLIKTRGQQVTLSCSPISGHRSVSWYQQTPGQGLQFLFEYFSETQRNKGNFPGRFSGRQFSNSRSEMNVSTLELGDSALYLCASSLLTTGGYTRDGYTFGSGTRLTVV.

This clone was seen a single time. CDR3 sequence (DNA): TGTGCCAGCAAGCGGCAGGGCGGGACCTACGAGCAGTACTTC. It translates to CASKRQGGTYEQYF. The V gene is TRBV28, the J gene TRBJ2-7; a possible D gene is TRBD2 (6 bases). Per germline, CDR1 MDHEN and CDR2 SYDVKM. Trimming shortened V by 7 bases and J by 2 bases, and 15 bases separated the two germline ends. This CDR3 is 14 amino acids long.

The chain joins TRBV4-3 to TRBJ1-6; the D is unclear. CDR3 length equals 16 residues. V was pared by 0 bases and J by 3 bases, with 9 bases between. Germline V lookup: CDR1 LGHNA, CDR2 YSLEER. The CDR3: CASSQDLNNYNSPLHF. CDR3 nucleotides: TGCGCCAGCAGCCAAGATTTGAACAACTATAATTCACCCCTCCACTTT.

This clone was seen a handful of times. This chain joins TRBV27 and TRBJ1-1; TRBD1 might be the D (5 bases). Germline V gene data show CDR1 as MNHEY and CDR2 as SMNVEV (reference sequence). The V gene lost 5 bases and the J gene lost 3 bases, with 10 bases spanning the gap. The CDR3 is 13 amino acids. CDR3 residues: CASSPDRYTEAFF. CDR3 coding DNA: TGTGCCAGCAGTCCAGACAGATACACTGAAGCTTTCTTT.

This clone was recorded once. The rearrangement links TRBV28 to TRBJ1-2; tentative D call: TRBD1 (5 bases). The germline V gene encodes CDR1 MDHEN and CDR2 SYDVKM. With 7 bases removed from V and 5 bases from J, the gap between germline ends came to 26 bases. The CDR3 consists of 17 residues. The CDR3 region has the DNA TGTGCCAGCACCCCAACTGGGTACAGGCCCGAACTATATGGCTACACCTTC. Translated: CASTPTGYRPELYGYTF.

The CDR3 is CASSSVRDRGTDTQYF. Written as DNA, the CDR3 is TGTGCCAGCAGCTCGGTACGGGACAGGGGTACAGATACGCAGTATTTT. This chain connects TRBV7-9 to TRBJ2-3; TRBD1 agrees at 10 bases. CDR1 and CDR2 from the germline V gene are SEHNR and FQNEAQ (reference sequence). V lost 4 bases and J lost 3; bases outside the gene matches: 7. The CDR3 extends over 16 amino acids. Combining the CDR3 with reference TRBV7-9 and TRBJ2-3 gives the whole variable domain DTGVSQNPRHKITKRGQNVTFRCDPISEHNRLYWYRQTLGQGPEFLTYFQNEAQLEKSRLLSDRFSAERPKGSFSTLEIQRTEQGDSAMYLCASSSVRDRGTDTQYFGPGTRLTVL.

This CDR3 reads CASSLDQGTDTQYF. The DNA of the CDR3 is TGTGCCAGCAGCTTGGATCAGGGAACAGATACGCAGTATTTT. The chain couples TRBV5-6 to TRBJ2-3, with a possible D match to TRBD1 (5 bases). The CDR3 totals 14 residues. Germline assignment: CDR1 SGHDT and CDR2 YYEEEE. Trimming shortened V by 0 bases and J by 3 bases, and 8 bases separated the two germline ends.

The chain joins TRBV28 to TRBJ2-3, with 7 bases that match TRBD1. Germline-derived CDR1 and CDR2 are MDHEN and SYDVKM. The CDR3 totals 16 residues. V shed 2 bases, J shed 1 base, and the junction held 6 bases outside the gene matches. CDR3 sequence: CASSLGSGTGTDTQYF. CDR3 sequence (DNA): TGTGCCAGCAGTTTAGGATCTGGGACAGGCACAGATACGCAGTATTTT.

The chain is built from TRBV19 and TRBJ2-5, with D perhaps matching TRBD2 (5 bases). The CDR3 extends over 17 amino acids. Trimming took off 2 bases at V and 1 base at J, with 17 bases between the two ends. CDR1 is LNHDA and CDR2 is SQIVND in the germline V gene (reference sequence). CDR3 sequence: CASSISWGEKGQETQYF. The DNA for the CDR3 is TGTGCCAGTAGTATATCATGGGGAGAAAAGGGCCAAGAGACCCAGTACTTC.